This T cell receptor (beta chain) came from a study of blood T cell repertoires in COVID-19. Profiled with immunoSEQ multiplex PCR; TCRdb holds only in-frame clones, not every one. The sample lists 150,000 to 200,000 clones; about 80% were seen once. Sequenced input: PBMCs or T cells enriched from blood (not recorded which). The sequence came from a woman aged 55-70 years with acute COVID-19.

The CDR3 coding sequence is TGCGCCAGCAGCTTGGCTCGACAGGGGAGTGAAAAACTGTTTTTT. Its protein product is CASSLARQGSEKLFF. The V and J genes are TRBV5-1 and TRBJ1-4; 8 positions match TRBD1. The CDR3 is 15 residues long. Germline CDR1 SGHRS, CDR2 YFSETQ. Losses at the gene ends were 0 bases for V and 7 bases for J; bases not matched to a gene: 5.